Listed below are T cell receptor beta chains from one sample, sequenced in a study of cytomegalovirus exposure and HLA in healthy donors. This table comes from immunoSEQ multiplex PCR, and its TCRdb copy is limited to in-frame clones, with some not included. The table records 85,000 to 110,000 clones, over 70% of them present only once. The source material was PBMCs. Source of these receptors: a man in his forties or fifties in good health and CMV-seropositive. Both conserved end residues are part of each CDR3. The D gene is left open where the match is weak. Some rows mark clone size as missing; the rest say once, few, many or name a class of expanded clone.

d_call: TRBD2
j_call: TRBJ2-2
clone_size: .
v_call: TRBV9
cdr3_aa: CASSVVAGGLGTGELFF

d_call: TRBD2
j_call: TRBJ2-7
clone_size: few
v_call: TRBV18
cdr3_aa: CASSPPASGRYEQYF

d_call: TRBD1
j_call: TRBJ1-2
clone_size: .
v_call: TRBV19
cdr3_aa: CASARDSSNYGYTF

d_call: .
j_call: TRBJ2-2
clone_size: .
v_call: TRBV18
cdr3_aa: CASSPGPTATGELFF

d_call: TRBD2
j_call: TRBJ2-1
clone_size: .
v_call: TRBV4-3
cdr3_aa: CASSPGGSGSTINEQFF

d_call: .
j_call: TRBJ2-7
clone_size: .
v_call: TRBV5-1
cdr3_aa: CASSQHPGQGMYEQYF

d_call: .
j_call: TRBJ2-3
clone_size: .
v_call: TRBV28
cdr3_aa: CASSFRGLSPGTQYF

d_call: .
j_call: TRBJ2-3
clone_size: .
v_call: TRBV7-3
cdr3_aa: CASSPLGGTDTQYF

d_call: TRBD2
j_call: TRBJ2-5
clone_size: .
v_call: TRBV5-1
cdr3_aa: CASSYTGGEETQYF

d_call: TRBD2
j_call: TRBJ2-2
clone_size: .
v_call: TRBV15
cdr3_aa: CATSRDTGTSNTGELFF

d_call: .
j_call: TRBJ1-6
clone_size: .
v_call: TRBV4-2
cdr3_aa: CASSQDQAGNSPLRF

d_call: TRBD2
j_call: TRBJ2-3
clone_size: few
v_call: TRBV7-9
cdr3_aa: CASSLRRLAGGPSDTQYF

d_call: TRBD2
j_call: TRBJ2-1
clone_size: few
v_call: TRBV5-4
cdr3_aa: CASSPPPRAGVANEQFF

d_call: .
j_call: TRBJ2-5
clone_size: .
v_call: TRBV7-6
cdr3_aa: CASSLDPEETQYF

d_call: TRBD2
j_call: TRBJ2-2
clone_size: .
v_call: TRBV5-1
cdr3_aa: CASSGPSGRLSGELFF

d_call: .
j_call: TRBJ1-1
clone_size: .
v_call: TRBV5-1
cdr3_aa: CASSDLTGPNTEAFF

d_call: TRBD1
j_call: .
clone_size: .
v_call: TRBV6-1
cdr3_aa: CASSVVPGQGYEQYF

d_call: TRBD2
j_call: TRBJ2-5
clone_size: .
v_call: TRBV10-2
cdr3_aa: CASSVVTSGKETQYF

d_call: TRBD2
j_call: TRBJ2-2
clone_size: once
v_call: TRBV10-3
cdr3_aa: CAISGRTSGMAGELFF

d_call: .
j_call: TRBJ2-1
clone_size: .
v_call: TRBV2
cdr3_aa: CASSEGGIGNEQFF

d_call: .
j_call: TRBJ2-5
clone_size: .
v_call: TRBV10-3
cdr3_aa: CAISDGTGQETQYF

d_call: .
j_call: TRBJ1-2
clone_size: .
v_call: TRBV5-6
cdr3_aa: CASSLYDRRRGGYTF

d_call: .
j_call: TRBJ2-5
clone_size: .
v_call: TRBV30
cdr3_aa: CAWSVPRLMETQYF

d_call: .
j_call: TRBJ1-5
clone_size: once
v_call: TRBV7-3
cdr3_aa: CASSYAPLAGSNQPQHF

d_call: .
j_call: TRBJ2-7
clone_size: .
v_call: TRBV29-1
cdr3_aa: CSVAPGQRTEQYF

d_call: .
j_call: TRBJ2-7
clone_size: .
v_call: TRBV5-1
cdr3_aa: CASSKDWVRPLGEQYF

d_call: .
j_call: TRBJ2-7
clone_size: .
v_call: TRBV6-5
cdr3_aa: CASRVGGSYEQYF

d_call: .
j_call: TRBJ2-1
clone_size: .
v_call: TRBV28
cdr3_aa: CASSPRGQVGGNEQFF

d_call: TRBD2
j_call: TRBJ2-3
clone_size: .
v_call: TRBV5-4
cdr3_aa: CASSSGLAGVSTDTQYF

d_call: TRBD2
j_call: TRBJ2-2
clone_size: .
v_call: TRBV29-1
cdr3_aa: CSVRSGSVVAGELFF

d_call: TRBD1
j_call: TRBJ2-7
clone_size: .
v_call: TRBV27
cdr3_aa: CASSLQGANYEQYF

d_call: TRBD1
j_call: TRBJ1-4
clone_size: .
v_call: TRBV14
cdr3_aa: CASRWDRGERNEKLFF

d_call: TRBD1
j_call: TRBJ2-1
clone_size: .
v_call: TRBV10-3
cdr3_aa: CAIKTGSTHNEQFF

d_call: .
j_call: TRBJ2-7
clone_size: .
v_call: TRBV28
cdr3_aa: CASGTTGTYEQYF

d_call: TRBD2
j_call: TRBJ2-1
clone_size: .
v_call: TRBV30
cdr3_aa: CAGRLAGYNEQFF